This T cell receptor (beta chain) was observed in a study of CD8+CD57+ T cells in acquired aplastic anemia. The wider study: DNA recovered from sorted CD4+ and CD8+ cells had a mean of approximately 3.4 ug.

CDR3 length: 14 residues. Between the trimmed V and J ends, which lost 6 bases and 6 bases, there was a span of 18 bases. CDR1 and CDR2 (germline): SGHRS, YFSETQ. In its sample, this clonotype was seen many times. The study profiled TCR beta VDJ and CDR3 using genomic DNA as template. One entry per CDR3 protein results from TCRdb running MiXCR on the reads. The sample includes approximately 380,000 distinct CDR3 sequences, roughly 68% seen only once; the top ten take under 4.5%. The sequence came from a human donor in good health, serving as a control. Sequenced: sorted CD4+, CD8+, or CD8+CD57+ T cells (not recorded which) from PBMCs. The chain joins TRBV5-1 to TRBJ1-2; D remains ambiguous. CDR3: CASNTGGEFNGYTF. CDR3 bases: TGCGCCAGCAACACCGGAGGAGAGTTTAATGGCTACACCTTC.